These T cell receptor beta chains were read from a single sample in a study of somatic mutations in cytotoxic T cells in rheumatoid arthritis. Data came from immunoSEQ multiplex PCR; TCRdb stores just in-frame clones and leaves some out. The sample has tens of thousands of clones; roughly 82% are singletons. The specimen was CD8+ T cells sorted from blood. All receptors derive from a man aged 50-60 years in good health. Each CDR3 is given with its conserved first and last residue. A D gene is named only where the DNA matches it firmly. Clone size is given for some rows only: seen once, a few or many times, or a class if the clone is expanded.

j_call | d_call | v_call | clone_size | cdr3_nt | cdr3_aa
TRBJ2-7 | NA | TRBV5-5 | once | TGTGCCAGCAGCATCCCTGGGGAGACCTACGAGCAGTACTTC | CASSIPGETYEQYF
TRBJ2-7 | TRBD1 | TRBV19 | NA | TGTGCCAGTAGTATGACAGGGATCTACGAGCAGTACTTC | CASSMTGIYEQYF
TRBJ1-2 | TRBD1 | TRBV9 | NA | TGTGCCAGCAGTGGCGACAGGGTAAAGAACTATGGCTACACCTTC | CASSGDRVKNYGYTF
TRBJ2-1 | NA | TRBV10-3 | NA | TGTGCCATCAAATCCCCGGGGGGCGACAATGAGCAGTTCTTC | CAIKSPGGDNEQFF
TRBJ1-1 | NA | TRBV4-1 | few | TGCGCCAGCTTCTCTGGGGAAAGGGGGAACACTGAAGCTTTCTTT | CASFSGERGNTEAFF
TRBJ2-7 | NA | TRBV7-6 | NA | TGTGCCAGCAGCTACGGGGTATTAGACGAGCAGTACTTC | CASSYGVLDEQYF
TRBJ1-2 | TRBD1 | TRBV2 | NA | TGTGCCAGCAACACCGGGACAGGGGATGGCTACACCTTC | CASNTGTGDGYTF
TRBJ2-1 | TRBD2 | TRBV7-8 | NA | TGTGCCAGCAGCCCTAAACCCAGACTAGCGGCGTCCTACAATGAGCAGTTCTTC | CASSPKPRLAASYNEQFF
TRBJ1-2 | TRBD1 | TRBV5-6 | NA | TGTGCCAGCAGCCGATGGGGACAGGGACGTCTCGGCTATGGCTACACCTTC | CASSRWGQGRLGYGYTF
TRBJ2-2 | NA | TRBV5-6 | NA | TGTGCCAGCAGCTTGGAAGGGAACACCGGGGAGCTGTTTTTT | CASSLEGNTGELFF
TRBJ2-1 | NA | TRBV10-2 | NA | TGCGCCAGCAGTGAGAACGGGCAGGCCAGCCCTCACAATGAGCAGTTCTTC | CASSENGQASPHNEQFF
TRBJ1-2 | TRBD1 | TRBV25-1 | NA | TGTGCCAGCAGTGGGGTCCAGCAACAGGGGAAGAACTATGGCTACACCTTC | CASSGVQQQGKNYGYTF
TRBJ2-3 | TRBD2 | TRBV6-5 | NA | TGTGCCAGCAGTTATGGAGGGAGAGCGGGGGGGCAGTATTTT | CASSYGGRAGGQYF
TRBJ2-7 | NA | TRBV7-9 | NA | TGTGCCAGCAGCTTATCTCACGAGCAGTACTTC | CASSLSHEQYF
TRBJ1-1 | TRBD1 | TRBV7-7 | few | TGTGCCAGCAGCCCTGGGACAGGGGTACCAGCTTTCTTT | CASSPGTGVPAFF
TRBJ2-1 | TRBD2 | TRBV7-8 | NA | TGTGCCAGCAGCTTAGAGGGGACTAGCGGGCCCTACAATGAGCAGTTCTTC | CASSLEGTSGPYNEQFF
TRBJ2-1 | TRBD1 | TRBV6-6 | once | TGTGCCAGCAGGCCCGACAGGGGCTCCTACAATGAGCAGTTCTTC | CASRPDRGSYNEQFF
TRBJ2-1 | TRBD2 | TRBV4-1 | NA | TGCGCCAGCAGCTCTCTAGCGGGAGGAGGCAATGAGCAGTTCTTC | CASSSLAGGGNEQFF
TRBJ2-7 | NA | TRBV7-9 | NA | TGTGCCAGCAGCCGACCAGACAGTGACCGAGAGTACGAGCAGTACTTC | CASSRPDSDREYEQYF
TRBJ1-1 | NA | TRBV30 | NA | TGTGCCTGGAGTGTAGGGGAGTACACTGAAGCTTTCTTT | CAWSVGEYTEAFF
TRBJ2-6 | TRBD2 | TRBV27 | NA | TGTGCCAGCAGTGGCTCGATAGCGGGATCTGGGGCCAACGTCCTGACTTTC | CASSGSIAGSGANVLTF
TRBJ2-7 | NA | TRBV15 | once | TGTGCCACCAGCAGCCGATCCTGGGGCTCCTACGAGCAGTACTTC | CATSSRSWGSYEQYF
TRBJ2-1 | NA | TRBV7-9 | few | TGTGCCAGCAGTTATAGCTCGAATGAGCAGTTCTTC | CASSYSSNEQFF
TRBJ2-3 | TRBD2 | TRBV11-2 | NA | TGTGCCAGCAGCTTCCAGACGGGACTAGCGGGGTACACAGATACGCAGTATTTT | CASSFQTGLAGYTDTQYF
TRBJ2-3 | NA | TRBV7-8 | NA | TGTGCCAGCAGCTTATTCCTCGGACTTAGCACAGATACGCAGTATTTT | CASSLFLGLSTDTQYF
TRBJ2-1 | TRBD2 | TRBV7-8 | NA | TGTGCCAGCAGCTTAGTAGCGGGAAGCTCCTACAATGAGCAGTTCTTC | CASSLVAGSSYNEQFF
TRBJ2-7 | NA | TRBV11-3 | NA | TGTGCCAGCAGCTTAGGTGCCGCCTACGAGCAGTACTTC | CASSLGAAYEQYF
TRBJ2-3 | TRBD2 | TRBV4-1 | NA | TGCGCCAGCAGCCAAACAAGCGGGAGGGCGGATACGCAGTATTTT | CASSQTSGRADTQYF
TRBJ2-1 | NA | TRBV9 | NA | TGTGCCAGCAGCACTAGGGACGGCCGGGCGGGTGAGCAGTTCTTC | CASSTRDGRAGEQFF
TRBJ2-1 | NA | TRBV6-5 | NA | TGTGCCAGCAGTTACGGTGGGGCTAGTAACAATGAGCAGTTCTTC | CASSYGGASNNEQFF
TRBJ2-5 | NA | TRBV11-2 | NA | TGTGCCAGCAGCGGCAGTCAAGAGACCCAGTACTTC | CASSGSQETQYF
TRBJ2-1 | TRBD1 | TRBV13 | NA | TGTGCCAGCAGCTTCTCCGGGACAGGGTTCTACAATGAGCAGTTCTTC | CASSFSGTGFYNEQFF
TRBJ2-1 | TRBD1 | TRBV6-4 | NA | TGTGCCAGCAGTGACTCAGTAGGGGGCGACTACAATGAGCAGTTCTTC | CASSDSVGGDYNEQFF
TRBJ1-6 | NA | TRBV7-9 | NA | TGTGCCAGCAGCTTAGTTGCTGGGCTTAATTCACCCCTCCACTTT | CASSLVAGLNSPLHF
TRBJ2-7 | TRBD1 | TRBV10-3 | NA | TGTGCCATCAGTAGAAGAAGGACAGGCCCATTCCTAGACTACGAGCAGTACTTC | CAISRRRTGPFLDYEQYF
TRBJ2-1 | TRBD2 | TRBV5-6 | NA | TGTGCCAGCAGCGGGGGACTAGCGGGCCATGAGCAGTTCTTC | CASSGGLAGHEQFF
TRBJ2-7 | TRBD1 | TRBV7-9 | NA | TGTGCCAGCAGCTTGGACAGGGGACGGGCCTCCTACGAGCAGTACTTC | CASSLDRGRASYEQYF
TRBJ1-2 | TRBD1 | TRBV9 | few | TGTGCCAGCAGCGTAGATTTCGGACAGGCCTATGGCTACACCTTC | CASSVDFGQAYGYTF
TRBJ2-7 | NA | TRBV21-1 | NA | TGTGCCAGCAGCAGCCTCGGGGATAGCGTTTTCTACGAGCAGTACTTC | CASSSLGDSVFYEQYF
TRBJ2-2 | NA | TRBV6-1 | NA | TGTGCCAGCAGCCAATACGGAGACACCGGGGAGCTGTTTTTT | CASSQYGDTGELFF
TRBJ2-3 | NA | TRBV9 | NA | TGTGCCAGCAGCGCCCAGGCTAGCGGCACAGATACGCAGTATTTT | CASSAQASGTDTQYF
TRBJ1-5 | NA | TRBV6-5 | NA | TGTGCCAGCTCGTTGGGGGGGGACCAGCCCCAGCATTTT | CASSLGGDQPQHF
TRBJ2-7 | NA | TRBV2 | NA | TGTGCCAGCAATTGGGGCGGCGAGCAGTACTTC | CASNWGGEQYF
TRBJ2-7 | NA | TRBV4-2 | NA | TGTGCCAGCAGCCAAGAAAGTAAAAGCTCCTACGAGCAGTACTTC | CASSQESKSSYEQYF
TRBJ2-1 | NA | TRBV9 | NA | TGTGCCAGCAGCCAGAGGAGCGGGACAAACAATGAGCAGTTCTTC | CASSQRSGTNNEQFF
TRBJ1-1 | NA | TRBV9 | NA | TGTGCCAGCAGCGGAGGGGACGGGAACACTGAAGCTTTCTTT | CASSGGDGNTEAFF
TRBJ2-1 | NA | TRBV5-1 | NA | TGCGCCAGCAGCACCGGACGAGGGGACGTTGAGCAGTTCTTC | CASSTGRGDVEQFF
TRBJ2-3 | TRBD2 | TRBV4-2 | NA | TGTGCCAGCAGCTACACAACTAGCGGAGGGGGCACAGATACGCAGTATTTT | CASSYTTSGGGTDTQYF
TRBJ2-1 | TRBD2 | TRBV10-3 | NA | TGTGCCATCGAAGAGGCTAGCGGGAGGGGTAATGAGCAGTTCTTC | CAIEEASGRGNEQFF
TRBJ2-5 | NA | TRBV5-6 | NA | TGTGCCAGCAGCCGATGGAGGGCACTTCAAGAGACCCAGTACTTC | CASSRWRALQETQYF
TRBJ2-7 | TRBD2 | TRBV6-1 | once | TGTGCCAGCAGTGCCCTGACTAGCGGAGACCTCTACGAGCAGTACTTC | CASSALTSGDLYEQYF
TRBJ2-1 | TRBD1 | TRBV2 | NA | TGTGCCAGCAGCGACAGGGGGCCTTACAATGAGCAGTTCTTC | CASSDRGPYNEQFF
TRBJ2-7 | TRBD2 | TRBV6-6 | NA | TGTGCCAGCAGTTACTCACCGGGGGGATACGAGCAGTACTTC | CASSYSPGGYEQYF
TRBJ2-7 | NA | TRBV4-1 | few | TGCGCCAGCAGCCCCCACGAGGGCGGTTACGAGCAGTACTTC | CASSPHEGGYEQYF
TRBJ2-1 | TRBD1 | TRBV7-9 | few | TGTGCCAGCAGCTTAAGGAAGGACAGGGGAAATGAGCAGTTCTTC | CASSLRKDRGNEQFF
TRBJ1-2 | NA | TRBV5-5 | NA | TGTGCCAGCAGCCCGAATCTGGGGAGTGGATATGGCTACACCTTC | CASSPNLGSGYGYTF
TRBJ1-2 | NA | TRBV27 | NA | TGTGCCAGCAGTTTATCGTGGGGCGCGGACTATGGCTACACCTTC | CASSLSWGADYGYTF
TRBJ1-5 | NA | TRBV27 | NA | TGTGCCAGCTCGGACATTAGCAATCAGCCCCAGCATTTT | CASSDISNQPQHF
TRBJ2-1 | NA | TRBV13 | NA | TGTGCCAGCAGCGCCAGTTTGAGCTACAATGAGCAGTTCTTC | CASSASLSYNEQFF